Listed below are T cell receptor beta chains from one sample, sequenced in a study of T cell repertoires in cytomegalovirus infection. TCRdb ran MiXCR on the reads and lists one entry per CDR3 protein. Among 640,000 or so distinct CDR3 sequences, roughly 36% were seen once, and the ten largest hold 15% to 20%. No antigen has been assigned to these receptors. The sample in question was cultured PBMCs, obtained from culture after CMV antigen stimulation. The source is a human donor in good health (CMV status not recorded). Some clones in this sample may be carry-over from other donors' samples. CDR3s include the opening cysteine and the closing phenylalanine or tryptophan. D genes are given only for firm matches. A clone size is listed for some rows: how often the clone was seen (once, few, many), or a class if it is expanded.

d_call: TRBD2; clone_size: few; j_call: TRBJ2-5; v_call: TRBV27; cdr3_aa: CASSGGRAPRKTQYF; cdr3_nt: TGTGCCAGCAGCGGCGGGAGGGCCCCGAGGAAGACCCAGTACTTC
d_call: NA; clone_size: NA; j_call: TRBJ1-1; v_call: TRBV12-3/TRBV12-4; cdr3_aa: CASTLGGSAFF; cdr3_nt: TGTGCCAGCACCCTGGGGGGTTCGGCTTTCTTT
d_call: NA; clone_size: NA; j_call: TRBJ2-3; v_call: TRBV24-1; cdr3_aa: CATGTTSDTQYF; cdr3_nt: TGTGCCACCGGGACAACCTCAGATACGCAGTATTTT
d_call: NA; clone_size: NA; j_call: TRBJ2-5; v_call: TRBV11-2; cdr3_aa: CASSLSFQETQYF; cdr3_nt: TGTGCCAGCAGCTTAAGTTTCCAAGAGACCCAGTACTTC
d_call: TRBD2; clone_size: few; j_call: TRBJ2-5; v_call: TRBV12-5; cdr3_aa: CASGGGAGGLETQYF; cdr3_nt: TGTGCTAGTGGTGGGGGGGCGGGAGGGCTAGAGACCCAGTACTTC
d_call: NA; clone_size: NA; j_call: TRBJ1-2; v_call: TRBV29-1; cdr3_aa: CSVRPDSNSNYGYTF; cdr3_nt: TGCAGCGTTCGACCAGACAGCAATTCTAACTATGGCTACACCTTC
d_call: NA; clone_size: NA; j_call: TRBJ2-3; v_call: TRBV6-2/TRBV6-3; cdr3_aa: CASRTQRTRRETTSTQYF; cdr3_nt: TGTGCCAGCAGAACCCAAAGGACTCGCCGGGAAACCACAAGTACGCAGTATTTT
d_call: NA; clone_size: NA; j_call: TRBJ2-7; v_call: TRBV7-2; cdr3_aa: CASSPAQVRYF; cdr3_nt: TGTGCCAGCAGCCCTGCGCAGGTTCGGTACTTC
d_call: NA; clone_size: once; j_call: TRBJ1-5; v_call: TRBV24-1; cdr3_aa: CARRSGWVNYSNQPQHF; cdr3_nt: TGTGCCAGACGGTCGGGGTGGGTGAACTATAGCAATCAGCCCCAGCATTTT
d_call: NA; clone_size: few; j_call: TRBJ2-1; v_call: TRBV6-1; cdr3_aa: CASSERADNSYNEQFF; cdr3_nt: TGTGCCAGCAGTGAAAGGGCAGACAACTCCTACAATGAGCAGTTCTTC
d_call: NA; clone_size: few; j_call: TRBJ2-3; v_call: TRBV24-1; cdr3_aa: CATSDSSGVSTQYF; cdr3_nt: TGTGCCACCAGTGATTCCAGCGGCGTCAGTACGCAGTATTTT
d_call: NA; clone_size: NA; j_call: TRBJ2-5; v_call: TRBV5-4; cdr3_aa: CASSRGLQRDETQYF; cdr3_nt: TGTGCCAGCAGCCGGGGACTCCAGAGGGACGAGACCCAGTACTTC
d_call: TRBD2; clone_size: NA; j_call: TRBJ2-3; v_call: TRBV20-1; cdr3_aa: CSAGRPSGPGGDTQYF; cdr3_nt: TGCAGTGCCGGTCGACCTAGCGGTCCGGGGGGGGATACGCAGTATTTT
d_call: TRBD2; clone_size: NA; j_call: TRBJ2-1; v_call: TRBV5-1; cdr3_aa: CASSGGLAGSYNEQFF; cdr3_nt: TGCGCCAGCAGCGGGGGACTAGCGGGATCCTACAATGAGCAGTTCTTC
d_call: NA; clone_size: NA; j_call: TRBJ2-1; v_call: TRBV19; cdr3_aa: CASRGFSYNEQFF; cdr3_nt: TGTGCCAGTAGGGGGTTTTCCTACAATGAGCAGTTCTTC
d_call: TRBD2; clone_size: few; j_call: TRBJ2-3; v_call: TRBV20-1; cdr3_aa: CSARDGSGGTDTQYF; cdr3_nt: TGCAGTGCTAGAGATGGGAGCGGGGGCACGGATACGCAGTATTTT
d_call: TRBD2; clone_size: few; j_call: TRBJ2-3; v_call: TRBV7-2; cdr3_aa: CASSYQGGGPGYTQYF; cdr3_nt: TGTGCCAGCAGCTATCAGGGCGGGGGGCCAGGATATACGCAGTATTTT
d_call: NA; clone_size: NA; j_call: TRBJ1-2; v_call: TRBV6-1; cdr3_aa: CASSETLTFAYGYTF; cdr3_nt: TGTGCCAGCAGTGAAACATTAACGTTCGCCTATGGCTACACCTTC
d_call: TRBD2; clone_size: few; j_call: TRBJ2-3; v_call: TRBV6-1; cdr3_aa: CASSGGTSGRWADTQYF; cdr3_nt: TGTGCCAGCAGTGGGGGGACTAGCGGGAGGTGGGCAGATACGCAGTATTTT
d_call: NA; clone_size: few; j_call: TRBJ1-5; v_call: TRBV12-3/TRBV12-4; cdr3_aa: CASSFGEYSNQPQHF; cdr3_nt: TGTGCCAGCAGTTTTGGAGAATATAGCAATCAGCCCCAGCATTTT
d_call: TRBD1; clone_size: few; j_call: TRBJ1-2; v_call: TRBV10-3; cdr3_aa: CAISQRQGDYGYTF; cdr3_nt: TGTGCCATCAGTCAAAGACAGGGAGACTATGGCTACACCTTC
d_call: NA; clone_size: NA; j_call: TRBJ2-6; v_call: TRBV5-6; cdr3_aa: CASSHYSGANVLTF; cdr3_nt: TGTGCCAGCAGCCACTACTCTGGGGCCAACGTCCTGACTTTC
d_call: NA; clone_size: NA; j_call: TRBJ2-3; v_call: TRBV20-1; cdr3_aa: CSASDDRTDTQYF; cdr3_nt: TGCAGTGCCTCAGACGACCGCACAGATACGCAGTATTTT
d_call: TRBD2; clone_size: few; j_call: TRBJ2-3; v_call: TRBV5-4; cdr3_aa: CATWRSGESTQYF; cdr3_nt: TGTGCCACCTGGCGCAGCGGGGAGAGTACGCAGTATTTT
d_call: NA; clone_size: few; j_call: TRBJ2-1; v_call: TRBV6-1; cdr3_aa: CASRRQGTYNEQFF; cdr3_nt: TGTGCCAGCAGGCGTCAGGGGACTTACAATGAGCAGTTCTTC
d_call: TRBD1; clone_size: NA; j_call: TRBJ1-4; v_call: TRBV6-2/TRBV6-3; cdr3_aa: CASSLRGRDNEKLFF; cdr3_nt: TGTGCCAGCAGCCTCAGGGGGCGCGATAATGAAAAACTGTTTTTT